This TCR beta chain was sequenced for a study of beta chain features in type 1 diabetes. Overall study: Sorted cell examination encompassed 100,000,000 or so cells across all samples. Study-level results: Equally in patients and controls, shorter templates might have been favored by PCR. Patients with type 1 diabetes carried fewer insertions and had more deletions at their VDJ junctions. In every one of the four CD4+ subsets, TCRB CDR3s were moderately but significantly shorter in Type 1 diabetes patients.

V shed 4 bases and J shed 0 bases, with 12 bases lying between them. This CDR3 is 15 amino acids long. CDR1 and CDR2 from the germline V gene are SEHNR and FQNEAQ (reference sequence). The authors reverse transcribed all of the isolated RNA, so sequencing captured expressed TCRB transcripts. Sequencing of naive, central memory and regulatory T cell samples gave an average of about 3.57 million reads. The repertoire was sequenced with immunoSEQ multiplex PCR; TCRdb's copy has only in-frame clones and lacks some. Of roughly 150,000 clones in the sample, 8% to 9.5% are singletons; the top ten hold approximately 0.54%. This clone came up a few times. Its antigen is unidentified.

The TCR was taken from a woman between 18 and 29 years old with type 1 diabetes. Sequencing was done on a sample of central memory CD4+ T cells from blood. The rearrangement links TRBV7-9 to TRBJ1-1; possibly TRBD1 for D (5 bases). In nucleotides, the CDR3 is TGTGCCAGCAGCTCCAGACAGCGTGTGAACACTGAAGCTTTCTTT. Amino acids: CASSSRQRVNTEAFF.